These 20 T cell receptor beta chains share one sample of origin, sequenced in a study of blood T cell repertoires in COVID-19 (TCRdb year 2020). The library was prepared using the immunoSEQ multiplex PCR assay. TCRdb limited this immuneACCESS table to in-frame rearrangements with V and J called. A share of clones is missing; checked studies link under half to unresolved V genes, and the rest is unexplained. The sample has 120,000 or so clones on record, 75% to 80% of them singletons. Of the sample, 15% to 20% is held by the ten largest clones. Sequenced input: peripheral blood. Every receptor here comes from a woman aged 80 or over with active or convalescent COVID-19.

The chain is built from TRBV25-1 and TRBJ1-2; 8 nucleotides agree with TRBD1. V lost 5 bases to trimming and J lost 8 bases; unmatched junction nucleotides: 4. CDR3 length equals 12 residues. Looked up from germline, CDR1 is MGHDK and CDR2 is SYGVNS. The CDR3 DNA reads TGTGCCAGCAGTCGACAGGGGTTAGGCTACACCTTC. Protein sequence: CASSRQGLGYTF.

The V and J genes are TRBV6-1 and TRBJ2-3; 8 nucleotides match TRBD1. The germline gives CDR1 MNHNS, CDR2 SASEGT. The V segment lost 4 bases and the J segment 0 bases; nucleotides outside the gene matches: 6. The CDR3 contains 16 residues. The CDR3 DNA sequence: TGTGCCAGCAGTGGGCGGACAGGGATCAGCACAGATACGCAGTATTTT. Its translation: CASSGRTGISTDTQYF.

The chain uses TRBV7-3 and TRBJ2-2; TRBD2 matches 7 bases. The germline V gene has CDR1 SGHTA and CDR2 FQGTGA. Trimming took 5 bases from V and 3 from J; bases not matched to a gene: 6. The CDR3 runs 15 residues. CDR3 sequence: CASSPGGEYTGELFF. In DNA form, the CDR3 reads TGTGCCAGCAGCCCTGGGGGGGAGTACACCGGGGAGCTGTTTTTT. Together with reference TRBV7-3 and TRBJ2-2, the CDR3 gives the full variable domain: GAGVSQTPSNKVTEKGKYVELRCDPISGHTALYWYRQSLGQGPEFLIYFQGTGAADDSGLPNDRFFAVRPEGSVSTLKIQRTERGDSAVYLCASSPGGEYTGELFFGEGSRLTVL.

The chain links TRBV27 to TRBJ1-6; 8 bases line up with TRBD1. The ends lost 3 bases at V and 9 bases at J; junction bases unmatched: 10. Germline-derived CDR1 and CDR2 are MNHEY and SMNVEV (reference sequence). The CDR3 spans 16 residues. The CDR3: CASSLVDRVLGSPLHF. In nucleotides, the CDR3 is TGTGCCAGCAGTTTGGTGGACAGGGTATTGGGTTCACCCCTCCACTTT.

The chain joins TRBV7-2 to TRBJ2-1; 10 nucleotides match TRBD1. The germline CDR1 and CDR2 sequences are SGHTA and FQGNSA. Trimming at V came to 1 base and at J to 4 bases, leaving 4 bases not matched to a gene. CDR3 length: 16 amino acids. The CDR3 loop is CASSLVGTGDYNEQFF. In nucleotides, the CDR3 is TGTGCCAGCAGCTTAGTCGGGACAGGGGATTACAATGAGCAGTTCTTC. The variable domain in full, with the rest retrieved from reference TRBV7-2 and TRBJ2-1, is GAGVSQSPSNKVTEKGKDVELRCDPISGHTALYWYRQSLGQGLEFLIYFQGNSAPDKSGLPSDRFSAERTGGSVSTLTIQRTQQEDSAVYLCASSLVGTGDYNEQFFGPGTRLTVL.

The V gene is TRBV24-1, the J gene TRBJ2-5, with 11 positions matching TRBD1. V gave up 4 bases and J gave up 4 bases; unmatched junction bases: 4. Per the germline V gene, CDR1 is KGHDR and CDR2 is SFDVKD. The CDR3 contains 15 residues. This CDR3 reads CATSDPGQGGETQYF. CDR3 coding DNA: TGTGCCACCAGTGACCCGGGACAGGGGGGAGAGACCCAGTACTTC.

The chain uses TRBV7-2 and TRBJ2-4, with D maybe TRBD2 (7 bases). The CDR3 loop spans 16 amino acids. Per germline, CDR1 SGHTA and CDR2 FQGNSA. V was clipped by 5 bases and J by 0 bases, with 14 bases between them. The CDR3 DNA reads TGTGCCAGCAGCCCTACTAGGGGGGGAGCCAAAAACATTCAGTACTTC. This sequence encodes CASSPTRGGAKNIQYF.

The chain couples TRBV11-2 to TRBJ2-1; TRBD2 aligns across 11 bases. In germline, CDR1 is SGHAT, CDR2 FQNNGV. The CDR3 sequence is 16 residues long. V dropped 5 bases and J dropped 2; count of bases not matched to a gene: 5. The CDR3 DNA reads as TGTGCCAGCAGCCCACAACTAGCGGGAGCCTACAATGAGCAGTTCTTC. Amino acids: CASSPQLAGAYNEQFF. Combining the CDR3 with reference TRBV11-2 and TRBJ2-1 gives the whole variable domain EAGVAQSPRYKIIEKRQSVAFWCNPISGHATLYWYQQILGQGPKLLIQFQNNGVVDDSQLPKDRFSAERLKGVDSTLKIQPAKLEDSAVYLCASSPQLAGAYNEQFFGPGTRLTVL.

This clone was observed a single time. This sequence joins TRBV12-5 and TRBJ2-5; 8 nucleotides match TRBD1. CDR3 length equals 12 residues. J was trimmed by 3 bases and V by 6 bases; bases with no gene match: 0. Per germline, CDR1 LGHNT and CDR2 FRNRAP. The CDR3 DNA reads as TGTGCTAGTGGGGGACAGGAAGAGACCCAGTACTTC. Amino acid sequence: CASGGQEETQYF.

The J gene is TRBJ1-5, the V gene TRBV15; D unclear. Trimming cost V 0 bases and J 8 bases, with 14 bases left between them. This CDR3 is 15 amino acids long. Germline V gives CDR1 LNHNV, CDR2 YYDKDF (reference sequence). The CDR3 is CATSRDELGVKPQHF. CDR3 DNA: TGTGCCACCAGCAGAGATGAGCTGGGCGTGAAGCCCCAGCATTTT.

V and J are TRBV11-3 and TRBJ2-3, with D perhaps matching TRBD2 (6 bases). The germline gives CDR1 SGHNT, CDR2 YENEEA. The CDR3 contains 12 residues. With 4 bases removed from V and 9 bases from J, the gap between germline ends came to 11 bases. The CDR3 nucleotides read TGTGCCAGCAGCTCAGGTCGGGGGACGCAGTATTTT. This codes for CASSSGRGTQYF.

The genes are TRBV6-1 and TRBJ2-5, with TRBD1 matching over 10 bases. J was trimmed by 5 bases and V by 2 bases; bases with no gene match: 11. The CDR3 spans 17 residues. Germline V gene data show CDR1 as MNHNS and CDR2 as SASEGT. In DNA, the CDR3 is TGTGCCAGCAGTGAATCCAGACAGGGGGCTGTATGGGAGACCCAGTACTTC. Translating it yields CASSESRQGAVWETQYF.

DNA of the CDR3: TGTGCCAGCAGTTACTGGGGAGAAGAGACCCAGTACTTC. This encodes CASSYWGEETQYF. The V call is TRBV6-5, the J call TRBJ2-5; perhaps TRBD2 as D (5 bases). Trimming shortened V by 1 base and J by 3 bases, and 6 bases separated the two germline ends. Germline V lookup: CDR1 MNHEY, CDR2 SVGAGI. The CDR3 spans 13 residues.

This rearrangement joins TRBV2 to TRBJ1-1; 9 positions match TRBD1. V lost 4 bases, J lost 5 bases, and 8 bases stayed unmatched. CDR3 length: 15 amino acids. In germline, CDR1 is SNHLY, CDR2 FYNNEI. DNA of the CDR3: TGTGCCAGCAGTGCACAGGGGGCGGTAGGAACTGAAGCTTTCTTT. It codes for CASSAQGAVGTEAFF.

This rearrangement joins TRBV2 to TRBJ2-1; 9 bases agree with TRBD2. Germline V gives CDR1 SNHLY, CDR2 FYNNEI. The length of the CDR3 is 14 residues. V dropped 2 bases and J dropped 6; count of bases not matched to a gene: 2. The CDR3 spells CASSEPGLANEQFF. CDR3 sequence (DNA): TGTGCCAGCAGTGAACCGGGACTAGCCAATGAGCAGTTCTTC.

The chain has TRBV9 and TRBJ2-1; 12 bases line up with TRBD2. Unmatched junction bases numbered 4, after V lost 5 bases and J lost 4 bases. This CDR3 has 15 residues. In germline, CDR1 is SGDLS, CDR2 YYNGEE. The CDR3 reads CASSLAGGPYNEQFF. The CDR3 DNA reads TGTGCCAGCAGTCTAGCGGGAGGGCCTTACAATGAGCAGTTCTTC.

The CDR3 reads CASSFGQYVNYGYTF. As DNA, the CDR3 is TGTGCCAGCAGCTTTGGACAGTACGTTAACTATGGCTACACCTTC. This sequence joins TRBV5-6 and TRBJ1-2; tentatively, D is TRBD1 (6 bases). The CDR3 runs to 15 residues. Trimming took 2 bases from V and 1 from J, leaving 12 bases between them. The germline V gene has CDR1 SGHDT and CDR2 YYEEEE.

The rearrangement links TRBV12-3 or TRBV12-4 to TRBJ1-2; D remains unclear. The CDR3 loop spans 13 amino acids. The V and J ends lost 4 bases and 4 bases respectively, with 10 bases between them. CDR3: CASSSHPSYGYTF. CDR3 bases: TGTGCCAGCAGTTCACACCCCAGCTATGGCTACACCTTC.

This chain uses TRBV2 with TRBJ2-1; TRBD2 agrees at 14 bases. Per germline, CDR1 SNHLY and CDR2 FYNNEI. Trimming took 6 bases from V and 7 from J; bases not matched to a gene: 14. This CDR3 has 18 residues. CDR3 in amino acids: CASSKWVVGTSGSNEQFF. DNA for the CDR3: TGTGCCAGCAGCAAGTGGGTTGTCGGGACTAGCGGGAGTAATGAGCAGTTCTTC.

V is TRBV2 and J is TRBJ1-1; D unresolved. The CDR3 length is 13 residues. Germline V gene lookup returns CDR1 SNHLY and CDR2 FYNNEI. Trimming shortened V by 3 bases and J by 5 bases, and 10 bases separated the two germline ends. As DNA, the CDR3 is TGTGCCAGCAGTGAGGAGGTTGGTACTGAAGCTTTCTTT. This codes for CASSEEVGTEAFF.